Sequencing of this T cell receptor (beta chain) was carried out in a study of regulatory T cells in long-lasting Graves disease. Time point here: newly diagnosed GD, antithyroid drugs for less than 3 months. RNA from PBMCs was the source of the TCR library. The CDR3 extends over 14 amino acids. The V gene lost 3 bases and the J gene lost 3 bases, with 12 bases spanning the gap. Germline V CDR1 and CDR2: LNHDA, SQIVND (reference sequence). Study-wide results and limits: Persistent disease preferred TRBV28, TRBJ1-2 and TRBJ2-5; new disease, TRBV20-1 and TRBJ2-1.

Worth noting for this clonotype: Its target is not known.

Arm-PCR of CDR3 regions with iRepertoire HTBI primers generated TCR beta libraries. TCRdb analysed the multiplex PCR reads with MiXCR anew, one entry per CDR3 protein. The data hold fewer than 650,000 distinct CDR3 sequences, with roughly 16% observed a single time. Separately, the same data were catalogued under a study of T cells in Graves' hyperthyroidism and ophthalmopathy.

Source: peripheral blood mononuclear cells (PBMCs), taken at new diagnosis, from a patient treated with antithyroid drugs. This chain joins TRBV19 and TRBJ2-7; a weak D match, TRBD1 (5 bases). The clonotype was recovered from a young man with Graves disease. CDR3 coding DNA: TGTGCCAGTAGTATCGGTCAGGGAATCTACGAGCAGTACTTC. Translated: CASSIGQGIYEQYF.